One and the same sample provided the 5 T cell receptor beta chains below, sequenced in a study of T cell responses to AZD1222 COVID-19 vaccine. Measured with immunoSEQ multiplex PCR; TCRdb has only the in-frame clones, and not every one. This sample has fewer than 50,000 clones, with 65% to 80% found just once. The sample in question was peripheral blood, obtained on day 0 of AZD1222 vaccination. These receptors all stem from an adult in good health.

The chain is built from TRBV19 and TRBJ2-1, with D possibly being TRBD2 (7 bases). CDR1 and CDR2 from the germline V gene are LNHDA and SQIVND (reference sequence). V lost 0 bases to trimming and J lost 8 bases, with 17 bases between them. This CDR3 is built from 16 residues. The CDR3 bases are TGTGCCAGTAGTATAGATCGGTTAGGGGGGGCATATGAGCAGTTCTTC. Translating gives CASSIDRLGGAYEQFF.

This chain uses TRBV30 with TRBJ1-6; 8 positions agree with TRBD1. Germline CDR1 is GTSNPN and CDR2 is SVGIG (reference sequence). Losses at the gene ends were 4 bases for V and 7 bases for J; bases not matched to a gene: 6. The CDR3 length is 14 residues. The CDR3: CAWTVDRGNSPLHF. CDR3 DNA sequence: TGTGCCTGGACCGTCGACAGGGGAAATTCACCCCTCCACTTT.

This clone was seen a few times. CDR3 loop: CASRKPGTGTNEQYF. The CDR3 DNA follows: TGTGCCAGCAGAAAACCCGGGACAGGGACTAACGAGCAGTACTTC. The V and J genes are TRBV28 and TRBJ2-7; 9 nucleotides align to TRBD1. The junction had 11 bases not matched to a gene; V was cut back by 6 bases and J by 5 bases. CDR3 size: 15 residues. The V gene's germline CDR1 is MDHEN and CDR2 SYDVKM.

J is TRBJ1-4 and V is TRBV29-1; D gene ambiguous. Between the trimmed V and J ends, which lost 4 bases and 0 bases, there was a span of 9 bases. Germline V CDR1 and CDR2: SQVTM, ANQGSEA. CDR3 length: 14 amino acids. For the CDR3, the DNA is TGCAGCGTTGGAGAAGGGCCAACTAATGAAAAACTGTTTTTT. Amino acid sequence: CSVGEGPTNEKLFF.

The chain links TRBV19 to TRBJ2-1; D may correspond to TRBD1 or TRBD2 (5 bases each). Per germline, CDR1 LNHDA and CDR2 SQIVND (reference sequence). The V gene lost 4 bases and the J gene lost 7 bases, with 20 bases spanning the gap. The CDR3 runs to 16 residues. CDR3 sequence: CASSTSPGQGGNEQFF. The CDR3 coding sequence is TGTGCCAGTAGTACCTCCCCGGGTCAGGGCGGGAATGAGCAGTTCTTC.